Presented here are 14 T cell receptor beta chains from one specimen sequenced in a study of blood T cells in healthy people across ages (dated by TCRdb to the mid-2010s). Library method: 5' RACE. TCRdb lists the instrument as Illumina HiSeq 2500. The second PCR ran for about 7 to 11 cycles and used a J-beta primer mix along with a sample-barcoded 5' primer. TCRdb passed the public sequencing reads through fastp at Q25 and MiXCR, retaining productive beta sequences. Each CDR3 protein appears once, grouped with its most common genes and DNA. In all, the sample holds roughly 1,700,000 distinct CDR3 sequences, and under 30% of those were seen once. The ten largest clonotypes hold 7.7% of the sample. Sequenced sample: blood. Receptors were obtained from a woman aged 25-40 years in good health.

This clonotype showed up many times. This chain uses TRBV4-1 with TRBJ1-2; D call uncertain. V lost 2 bases to trimming and J lost 5 bases, with 18 bases between them. This CDR3 comprises 16 residues. CDR1 and CDR2 from the germline V gene are MGHRA and YSYEKL. The CDR3 DNA follows: TGCGCCAGCAGCCAAACTACAGCGGAATGGGCTTATGGCTACACCTTC. It is translated as CASSQTTAEWAYGYTF.

As for this clonotype: A much larger clonotype is one base distant, so this may be a read error. The chain uses TRBV7-2 and TRBJ2-1; 7 bases match TRBD2. CDR3 size: 16 residues. From germline, CDR1 is SGHTA and CDR2 FQGNSA. The CDR3 DNA is TGTGTCAGCAGCTTAGGGCTAGCGGAGTCCTACAATGAGCAGTTCTTC. Translating gives CVSSLGLAESYNEQFF.

This clonotype turned up a few times. V is TRBV12-3 or TRBV12-4 and J is TRBJ1-2; D remains ambiguous. V lost 5 bases, J lost 5 bases, and 18 bases lay in between. The CDR3 length is 15 residues. For the CDR3, the DNA is TGTGCCAGCAGTCTAGGACCCCTCGGAGGGTATGGCTACACCTTC. It encodes CASSLGPLGGYGYTF.

This clonotype was seen repeatedly, ten times or more. The chain uses TRBV7-6 and TRBJ1-6; D is perhaps TRBD1 (6 bases). CDR1 and CDR2 from the germline V gene are SGHVS and FNYEAQ. The CDR3 runs to 15 residues. Trimming took off 2 bases at V and 3 bases at J, with 8 bases between the two ends. Here the CDR3 DNA reads TGTGCCAGCAGCTTATCGGACAGCTATAATTCACCCCTCCACTTT. Its protein is CASSLSDSYNSPLHF.

The table lists this clonotype with a few counts. The V gene is TRBV9, the J gene TRBJ2-5; the D gene is possibly TRBD1 (5 bases). Germline CDR1 and CDR2: SGDLS and YYNGEE. The CDR3 has 15 residues. The V gene lost 0 bases and the J gene lost 2 bases, with 11 bases spanning the gap. Here the CDR3 DNA reads TGTGCCAGCAGCGTAGGGCAGGGCGCGCAAGAGACCCAGTACTTC. This encodes CASSVGQGAQETQYF.

The sample holds many counts of this clonotype. The chain joins TRBV10-3 to TRBJ2-7, with 9 bases identical to TRBD1. The CDR3 runs to 15 residues. V lost 4 bases to trimming and J lost 3 bases; unmatched junction nucleotides: 7. Germline V CDR1 and CDR2: ENHRY, SYGVKD. The CDR3 loop reads CAISAGQGVNYEQYF. CDR3 DNA sequence: TGTGCCATCAGTGCGGGACAGGGTGTAAACTACGAGCAGTACTTC.

Only a few counts were recorded for this clonotype. The gene calls are TRBV20-1 and TRBJ2-3; D uncertain. The CDR3 has 15 residues. The V end lost 0 bases, the J end lost 0 bases, and 10 bases lay between the germline ends. Germline CDR1 and CDR2: DFQATT and SNEGSKA (reference sequence). The CDR3 loop reads CSAREARFSTDTQYF. The CDR3 DNA follows: TGCAGTGCTAGAGAAGCCAGGTTTAGCACAGATACGCAGTATTTT.

The chain links TRBV29-1 to TRBJ2-3; TRBD2 aligns across 11 bases. Trimming cost V 0 bases and J 6 bases; bases outside gene matches: 11. Germline-derived CDR1 and CDR2 are SQVTM and ANQGSEA. This CDR3 region has 17 residues. The CDR3 loop is CSVEDPVAGGPGDTQYF. The CDR3 nucleotides read TGCAGCGTTGAAGATCCCGTAGCGGGAGGGCCAGGGGATACGCAGTATTTT.

Remarks on this clonotype: One junction end does not reproduce the germline sequence, and a read error may be involved. The gene calls are TRBV6-5 and TRBJ2-1; 7 nucleotides line up with TRBD2. Looked up from germline, CDR1 is MNHEY and CDR2 is SVGAGI. The CDR3 consists of 15 residues. The CDR3 DNA reads TGTACCAGCAGCTCCCCGGGGCGGGGGTGGAATGAGCAGTTCTTC. Translation gives CTSSSPGRGWNEQFF.

The rearrangement joins TRBV11-2 to TRBJ1-1; 8 nucleotides align to TRBD1. V dropped 5 bases and J dropped 4; count of bases not matched to a gene: 9. This CDR3 has 15 residues. CDR1 SGHAT and CDR2 FQNNGV come from the germline V gene. The CDR3 bases are TGTGCCAGCAGCCCCGGGGACAGGACGGGCACTGAAGCTTTCTTT. Translated: CASSPGDRTGTEAFF.

This clonotype was recorded at least ten times. The chain couples TRBV10-3 to TRBJ2-1; 11 bases are shared with TRBD2. The germline V gene encodes CDR1 ENHRY and CDR2 SYGVKD. V shed 6 bases, J shed 4 bases, and the junction held 5 bases outside the gene matches. This CDR3 has 15 residues. CDR3 sequence reads: CAIRDGTSGYNEQFF. CDR3 nucleotides: TGTGCCATCAGGGACGGGACTAGCGGTTACAATGAGCAGTTCTTC.

The genes are TRBV19 and TRBJ2-3; D tentatively fits TRBD1 or TRBD2 (5 bases each). V was pared by 7 bases and J by 5 bases, with 19 bases between. From germline, CDR1 is LNHDA and CDR2 SQIVND (reference sequence). CDR3 length equals 15 residues. The CDR3 protein is CASNGPGRGKDTQYF. CDR3 sequence (DNA): TGTGCCAGTAATGGACCGGGACGGGGTAAAGATACGCAGTATTTT.

The chain combines TRBV20-1 with TRBJ1-4; D is unclear. Germline CDR1 is DFQATT and CDR2 is SNEGSKA (reference sequence). This CDR3 contains 10 residues. The germline V and J ends were trimmed by 4 bases and 7 bases, with 4 bases remaining between them. CDR3 coding DNA: TGCAGTGCTATGCGTGAAAAACTGTTTTTT. This encodes CSAMREKLFF.

In regard to this clonotype: With a much larger clone just one base away, this may be a read error. This chain connects TRBV12-3 or TRBV12-4 to TRBJ2-7; maybe TRBD2 (6 bases). The CDR3 extends over 14 amino acids. As DNA, the CDR3 is TGTGTCAGCAGACCGGCGGGGCCCAGATACGAGCAGTACTTC. This codes for CVSRPAGPRYEQYF.